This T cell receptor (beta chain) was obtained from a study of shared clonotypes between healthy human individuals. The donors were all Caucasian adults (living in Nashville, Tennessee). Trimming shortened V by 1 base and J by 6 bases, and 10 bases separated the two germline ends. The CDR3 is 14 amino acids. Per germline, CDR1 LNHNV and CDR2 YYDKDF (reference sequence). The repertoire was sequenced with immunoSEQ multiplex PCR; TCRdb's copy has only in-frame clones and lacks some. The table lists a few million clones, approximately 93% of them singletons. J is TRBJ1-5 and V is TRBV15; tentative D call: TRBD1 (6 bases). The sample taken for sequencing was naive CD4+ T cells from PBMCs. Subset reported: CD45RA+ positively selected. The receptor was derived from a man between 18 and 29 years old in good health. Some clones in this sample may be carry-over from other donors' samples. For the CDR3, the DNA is TGTGCCACCAGCAGAGGGAACAGGGTTCAGCCCCAGCATTTT. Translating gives CATSRGNRVQPQHF.